The 29 T cell receptor beta chains below all came from one sample that was sequenced in a study of T-cell reconstitution after alpha-beta-depleted transplantation in children. Researchers prepared the TCRbeta library using unique molecular identifiers, the study reports. TCRdb independently ran MiXCR on the PCR reads; one entry per CDR3 protein. The table records approximately 230,000 distinct CDR3 sequences, about a quarter of them present only once. The sample consisted of PBMCs, taken before TCRalphabeta/CD19-depleted stem cell transplant. The receptors stem from a girl aged 2-9 years with Fanconi anemia, due to receive a stem cell transplant.

V and J are TRBV11-2 and TRBJ2-7, with TRBD1 matching over 10 bases. Trimming removed 3 bases from V and 0 bases from J; junction bases left unmatched: 20. Germline V gene data show CDR1 as SGHAT and CDR2 as FQNNGV. The CDR3 consists of 21 residues. The CDR3 protein is CASSFKASGQGSPRSSYEQYF. The DNA for the CDR3 is TGTGCCAGCAGCTTCAAGGCGTCGGGACAGGGGTCTCCTAGGAGCTCCTACGAGCAGTACTTC. Complete variable domain (other parts from reference TRBV11-2 and TRBJ2-7): EAGVAQSPRYKIIEKRQSVAFWCNPISGHATLYWYQQILGQGPKLLIQFQNNGVVDDSQLPKDRFSAERLKGVDSTLKIQPAKLEDSAVYLCASSFKASGQGSPRSSYEQYFGPGTRLTVT.

V is TRBV7-8 and J is TRBJ2-7; a weak D match, TRBD2 (5 bases). The CDR3 spans 14 residues. V lost 5 bases, J lost 2 bases, and 13 bases lay in between. Germline loops: CDR1 SGHVS, CDR2 FQNEAQ. The CDR3, as DNA: TGTGCCAGCAGCGAGGGCTATCAGACCTACGAGCAGTACTTC. It yields the protein CASSEGYQTYEQYF.

This clonotype was observed at least ten times. The DNA for the CDR3 is TGCAGCGGGGGGACCGGCACCTTC. Translation gives CSGGTGTF. The gene calls are TRBV29-1 and TRBJ1-2; D perhaps matches TRBD1 (5 bases). Trimming took 7 bases from V and 13 from J, leaving 10 bases between them. The V gene's germline CDR1 is SQVTM and CDR2 ANQGSEA. The CDR3 loop spans 8 amino acids.

This clonotype was counted many times. The rearrangement joins TRBV20-1 to TRBJ2-3; maybe TRBD2 (6 bases). In germline, CDR1 is DFQATT, CDR2 SNEGSKA (reference sequence). Trimming stripped 4 bases from V and 5 bases from J, with 16 bases between. The CDR3 has 14 residues. The CDR3 DNA is TGCAGTGCTAAATTGAGCGGGTCGGGAGATACGCAGTATTTT. As protein: CSAKLSGSGDTQYF.

The chain links TRBV29-1 to TRBJ2-1; TRBD1 is a possible D gene (5 bases). The length of the CDR3 is 13 residues. Germline V gene lookup returns CDR1 SQVTM and CDR2 ANQGSEA. V was pared by 1 base and J by 3 bases, with 7 bases between. As DNA, the CDR3 is TGCAGCGTTGAAGGACAGATCTACAATGAGCAGTTCTTC. Encoded protein: CSVEGQIYNEQFF.

This clonotype came up a few times. This sequence joins TRBV20-1 and TRBJ2-7; perhaps D is TRBD1 or TRBD2 (5 bases each). Germline V CDR1 and CDR2: DFQATT, SNEGSKA (reference sequence). The CDR3 totals 15 residues. Trimming pared 3 bases from V and 7 bases from J, leaving 22 bases between. CDR3 nucleotide sequence: TGCAGTGCTAGCAAGGACACCGTGAAAGGGAGTGAGCAGTACTTC. Translating it yields CSASKDTVKGSEQYF.

V usage is TRBV9 and J usage is TRBJ2-7; tentative D call: TRBD2 (5 bases). Trimming took off 0 bases at V and 1 base at J, with 17 bases between the two ends. CDR1 SGDLS and CDR2 YYNGEE come from the germline V gene. This CDR3 is built from 17 residues. CDR3 coding DNA: TGTGCCAGCAGCGTAGCCGGTGGGAGTGCTATTTCCTACGAGCAGTACTTC. Protein product: CASSVAGGSAISYEQYF.

This chain's CDR3 is CSVVQTNTEAFF. In DNA form, the CDR3 reads TGCAGCGTTGTTCAGACGAACACTGAAGCTTTCTTT. The rearrangement links TRBV29-1 to TRBJ1-1; D ambiguous. V was shortened by 4 bases and J by 1 base, with 7 bases between the two germline ends. Germline V CDR1 and CDR2: SQVTM, ANQGSEA. CDR3 length: 12 amino acids.

There are a few counts of this clonotype. CDR3 protein: CSVRQLETQYF. In DNA, the CDR3 is TGCAGTGTAAGACAGTTGGAGACCCAGTACTTC. V gene TRBV20-1 combines with J gene TRBJ2-5, with D tentatively TRBD1 (5 bases). V was trimmed by 7 bases and J by 5 bases, leaving 11 bases between them. Germline CDR1 is DFQATT and CDR2 is SNEGSKA (reference sequence). This CDR3 is 11 amino acids long.

This clonotype was observed many times. V usage is TRBV12-3 or TRBV12-4 and J usage is TRBJ2-1; D is unclear. Trimming stripped 6 bases from V and 3 bases from J, with 6 bases between. The CDR3 has 12 amino acids. The CDR3: CASRYNYNEQFF. CDR3 nucleotide sequence: TGTGCCAGCAGATACAACTACAATGAGCAGTTCTTC.

This clonotype turned up a few times. The CDR3 bases are TGCAGCGTTTTGGGCCCCTTTGCTAACTATGGCTACACCTTC. Amino acids: CSVLGPFANYGYTF. The gene calls are TRBV29-1 and TRBJ1-2; D ambiguous. The CDR3 sequence is 14 residues long. CDR1 and CDR2 from the germline V gene are SQVTM and ANQGSEA. Trimming shortened V by 5 bases and J by 0 bases, and 13 bases separated the two germline ends.

The genes are TRBV29-1 and TRBJ2-7, with 9 nucleotides matching TRBD1. The CDR3 contains 12 residues. Germline V gene data show CDR1 as SQVTM and CDR2 as ANQGSEA. Trimming removed 7 bases from V and 4 bases from J; junction bases left unmatched: 5. As DNA, the CDR3 is TGCAGCGCCGCGGGACAGGGATACGAGCAGTACTTC. Protein sequence: CSAAGQGYEQYF.

Ten or more counts support this clonotype. The chain carries TRBV29-1 and TRBJ1-2; 9 bases align to TRBD1. Germline V gene lookup returns CDR1 SQVTM and CDR2 ANQGSEA. V lost 6 bases and J lost 4; bases outside the gene matches: 6. The CDR3 length is 13 residues. Written as DNA, the CDR3 is TGCAGCGTGGGGACAGGGTCTATCTATGGCTACACCTTC. Protein: CSVGTGSIYGYTF.

This rearrangement joins TRBV11-2 to TRBJ2-7; 8 bases map to TRBD2. This CDR3 has 18 amino acids. The V segment lost 2 bases and the J segment 2 bases; nucleotides outside the gene matches: 14. From germline, CDR1 is SGHAT and CDR2 FQNNGV. CDR3 residues: CASSLRLVRRGATYEQYF. CDR3 nucleotides: TGTGCCAGCAGCTTACGTCTTGTTCGGCGGGGGGCCACCTACGAGCAGTACTTC. The full variable domain, its missing parts supplied by reference TRBV11-2 and TRBJ2-7, is EAGVAQSPRYKIIEKRQSVAFWCNPISGHATLYWYQQILGQGPKLLIQFQNNGVVDDSQLPKDRFSAERLKGVDSTLKIQPAKLEDSAVYLCASSLRLVRRGATYEQYFGPGTRLTVT.

Regarding this clonotype: Just one base apart from a much larger clone, this may be a read error. For the CDR3, the DNA is TGTGCCAGCAGGGGGACAGGGAACACTGAAGCTTTCTTT. The encoded protein is CASRGTGNTEAFF. The chain uses TRBV27 and TRBJ1-1; 8 bases align to TRBD1. The V segment lost 6 bases and the J segment 1 base; nucleotides outside the gene matches: 1. This CDR3 comprises 13 residues. Looked up from germline, CDR1 is MNHEY and CDR2 is SMNVEV (reference sequence).

This clonotype was observed many times. V gene TRBV4-2 combines with J gene TRBJ2-7; 8 bases are a match to TRBD2. CDR1 is LGHNA, CDR2 YNFKEQ, per germline. Trimming cost V 0 bases and J 4 bases; bases outside gene matches: 5. CDR3 length: 15 residues. This chain's CDR3 is CASSQDSSGSYEQYF. The CDR3 DNA follows: TGTGCCAGCAGCCAAGATTCCAGCGGGAGTTACGAGCAGTACTTC.

This clonotype was observed at least ten times. This chain connects TRBV5-1 to TRBJ2-2; the D is unclear. The CDR3 runs 15 residues. The V end lost 5 bases, the J end lost 0 bases, and 11 bases lay between the germline ends. The germline CDR1 and CDR2 sequences are SGHRS and YFSETQ. The CDR3 loop reads CASRVPVTNTGELFF. CDR3 DNA sequence: TGCGCCAGCAGGGTGCCGGTAACGAACACCGGGGAGCTGTTTTTT.

This clonotype was observed many times. The V gene is TRBV20-1, the J gene TRBJ1-3, with unresolved D. The V gene lost 3 bases and the J gene lost 0 bases, with 9 bases spanning the gap. Looked up from germline, CDR1 is DFQATT and CDR2 is SNEGSKA (reference sequence). The CDR3 runs to 14 residues. The chain's CDR3 is CSARDVYSGNTIYF. The CDR3 DNA follows: TGCAGTGCTAGGGACGTTTACTCTGGAAACACCATATATTTT.

This clonotype was seen many times. The gene calls are TRBV6-2 or TRBV6-3 and TRBJ2-2; D is unclear. The germline gives CDR1 MNHEY, CDR2 SVGEGT. The CDR3 has 12 residues. V lost 0 bases and J 8 bases, leaving 4 bases between the germline ends. The CDR3 is CASSYSVGELFF. DNA of the CDR3: TGTGCCAGCAGTTACTCCGTGGGGGAGCTGTTTTTT.

This clonotype was counted ten times or more. V and J are TRBV12-3 or TRBV12-4 and TRBJ1-2; D gene unclear. Trimming took off 2 bases at V and 0 bases at J, with 4 bases between the two ends. This CDR3 comprises 13 residues. CDR3 DNA: TGTGCCAGCAGTTTATATTCTAACTATGGCTACACCTTC. The encoded protein is CASSLYSNYGYTF.

This clonotype has at least ten counts. The chain recombines TRBV12-3 or TRBV12-4 with TRBJ1-2; D not resolved. This CDR3 region has 13 residues. V was trimmed by 3 bases and J by 3 bases, leaving 8 bases between them. CDR3 loop: CASSFSPYYGYTF. The DNA for the CDR3 is TGTGCCAGCAGTTTCTCCCCGTACTATGGCTACACCTTC.

This clonotype has at least ten counts. V usage is TRBV10-3 and J usage is TRBJ2-7; D possibly uses TRBD1 or TRBD2 (5 bases each). V lost 2 bases to trimming and J lost 3 bases, with 8 bases between them. Germline lookup yields CDR1 ENHRY and CDR2 SYGVKD. This CDR3 has 13 residues. The CDR3, as DNA: TGTGCCATCAGTGAGGATGGGGGCTACGAGCAGTACTTC. Encoded protein: CAISEDGGYEQYF.

This clonotype was seen a handful of times. The rearrangement uses TRBV2 and TRBJ2-5; 8 bases are shared with TRBD2. V gave up 9 bases and J gave up 1 base; unmatched junction bases: 4. This CDR3 comprises 13 residues. Germline V gives CDR1 SNHLY, CDR2 FYNNEI. This chain's CDR3 is CASQRGSQETQYF. The DNA of the CDR3 is TGTGCCAGTCAGCGGGGGTCCCAAGAGACCCAGTACTTC.

The V and J genes are TRBV12-3 or TRBV12-4 and TRBJ2-5; TRBD2 agrees at 9 bases. The J segment lost 5 bases and the V segment lost 2 bases, leaving 6 bases of the junction unmatched. This CDR3 spans 15 amino acids. The CDR3 DNA sequence: TGTGCCAGCAGTTTACTAGCGGGGACCGCGGAGACCCAGTACTTC. Protein product: CASSLLAGTAETQYF.

The chain is built from TRBV18 and TRBJ2-7; 8 nucleotides match TRBD1. With 3 bases clipped from V and 3 bases from J, the junction kept 10 bases outside the gene matches. Germline V gene lookup returns CDR1 KGHSH and CDR2 LQKENI. This CDR3 comprises 16 residues. CDR3 DNA: TGTGCCAGCTCACCTTCCCGACAGGGGATACACTACGAGCAGTACTTC. Its protein product is CASSPSRQGIHYEQYF.

This rearrangement joins TRBV20-1 to TRBJ2-3; 8 positions agree with TRBD2. This CDR3 is built from 13 residues. CDR1 is DFQATT, CDR2 SNEGSKA, per germline (reference sequence). V lost 4 bases, J lost 9 bases, and 9 bases stayed unmatched. The CDR3 bases are TGCAGTGCTACGGGACTAGTCAAGAGGACGCAGTATTTT. The encoded protein is CSATGLVKRTQYF.

The V gene is TRBV5-1, the J gene TRBJ1-2, with D possibly TRBD1 on 5 matching bases. Germline V gene lookup returns CDR1 SGHRS and CDR2 YFSETQ. Between the trimmed V and J ends, which lost 0 bases and 1 base, there was a span of 10 bases. CDR3 size: 15 residues. CDR3 in amino acids: CASSLGTTLNYGYTF. The DNA of the CDR3 is TGCGCCAGCAGCTTGGGGACAACACTTAACTATGGCTACACCTTC.

The V and J genes are TRBV29-1 and TRBJ2-5; TRBD1 matches at 7 bases. J lost 5 bases, V lost 3 bases, and 9 bases had no gene match. Germline V gene lookup returns CDR1 SQVTM and CDR2 ANQGSEA. The CDR3 has 14 amino acids. CDR3 nucleotides: TGCAGCGTTGAGCTTAGTGGGACAGTGGAGACCCAGTACTTC. It encodes CSVELSGTVETQYF.

The rearrangement links TRBV12-3 or TRBV12-4 to TRBJ2-3, with 8 nucleotides matching TRBD1. Trimming took 6 bases from V and 2 from J; bases not matched to a gene: 7. This CDR3 comprises 15 residues. The CDR3 region is CASSHQGAYTDTQYF. The DNA for the CDR3 is TGTGCCAGCAGCCATCAGGGGGCGTACACAGATACGCAGTATTTT.